This T cell receptor (beta chain) came from a study of regulatory T cells in long-lasting Graves disease. This CDR3 has 12 amino acids. Looked up from germline, CDR1 is MDHEN and CDR2 is SYDVKM. V gave up 8 bases and J gave up 10 bases, with 17 bases separating them. Regarding time point: persistent/refractory GD, antithyroid drugs over 5 years with positive TRAb. The TCR library was made from RNA that had been extracted from PBMCs in TRIzol. As regards this clonotype: This may be a read error: a much more frequent sequence differs by one nucleotide.

iRepertoire HTBI primers and Arm-PCR of CDR3 regions built TCR beta libraries. TCRdb passed the multiplex PCR reads through MiXCR, listing each CDR3 protein once. In the table there are some 450,000 distinct CDR3 sequences, around 20% of which are singletons. The rearrangement joins TRBV28 to TRBJ1-2; D is perhaps TRBD1 (5 bases). Source: peripheral blood mononuclear cells (PBMCs), taken when the disease was refractory, from a patient treated with antithyroid drugs. This TCR came from a female donor with Graves disease. The CDR3 protein is CASARGALVYTF. The DNA for the CDR3 is TGTGCCAGCGCTAGGGGTGCGTTAGTCTACACCTTC.